This passage covers 18 T cell receptor beta chains from one sample sequenced in a study of monozygotic twins with inflammatory bowel disease. TCRdb re-analyzed the 5' RACE reads; it lists each CDR3 protein once, without DNA. This sample's table reports 110,000 to 150,000 distinct CDR3 sequences. The sequencing sample was made of blood. These receptors all come from a human donor with ulcerative colitis or Crohn's disease, or a healthy co-twin of an affected twin (not recorded which).

The genes are TRBV7-2 and TRBJ2-1; the TCRdb call, TRBD1, lacks DNA for checking. This CDR3 has 13 residues. Looked up from germline, CDR1 is SGHTA and CDR2 is FQGNSA. CDR3: CASRPKGVNEQFF.

V usage is TRBV6-6 and J usage is TRBJ2-7. Germline CDR1 reads MNHNY; CDR2 reads SVGAGI (reference sequence). The CDR3 loop spans 13 amino acids. This CDR3 reads CASSPDTSYEQYF.

The chain has TRBV7-7 and TRBJ2-3; TCRdb picks TRBD2, but there is no DNA to check that call. The CDR3 sequence is 16 residues long. CDR1 is SSHAT and CDR2 is FNYEAQ in the germline V gene (reference sequence). The CDR3 reads CASSQGLAGVGDTQYF.

The chain has TRBV18 and TRBJ1-1; the TCRdb call, TRBD1, lacks DNA for checking. Per germline, CDR1 KGHSH and CDR2 LQKENI. The CDR3 is 16 residues long. The CDR3 protein is CASSPQGFKMNTEAFF.

The CDR3 region is CAWSRQSDTQYF. J is TRBJ2-3 and V is TRBV30. CDR1 is GTSNPN, CDR2 SVGIG, per germline (reference sequence). This CDR3 has 12 amino acids.

The chain employs TRBV6-1 and TRBJ2-1; TCRdb indicates TRBD1, and absent DNA this call remains unverified. The germline V gene encodes CDR1 MNHNS and CDR2 SASEGT. The CDR3 loop spans 13 amino acids. This chain's CDR3 is CANGRPSYNEQFF.

The CDR3 region is CSVELTGVDTDTQYF. The chain couples TRBV29-1 to TRBJ2-3; TCRdb's D call, TRBD1, is unchecked because there is no DNA. There are 15 residues in the CDR3. Germline V CDR1 and CDR2: SQVTM, ANQGSEA.

The chain uses TRBV27 and TRBJ2-5; TCRdb designates TRBD2, a call that cannot be tested without DNA. The CDR3 loop spans 16 amino acids. Per the germline V gene, CDR1 is MNHEY and CDR2 is SMNVEV (reference sequence). The CDR3 sequence is CASSLIGGSELETQYF.

The CDR3 reads CASSLDRSGQETQYF. The rearrangement links TRBV5-4 to TRBJ2-5. This CDR3 contains 15 residues. Germline assignment: CDR1 SGHNT and CDR2 YYREEE (reference sequence).

The gene calls are TRBV20-1 and TRBJ2-1; no DNA is available, so the TRBD2 call from TCRdb remains unchecked. CDR1 is DFQATT and CDR2 is SNEGSKA in the germline V gene (reference sequence). The CDR3 runs 15 residues. CDR3 amino acids: CSARPGASSYNEQFF.

V gene TRBV29-1 combines with J gene TRBJ2-3; the D call of TRBD1 rests on TCRdb alone, since no DNA is present to check it. Germline lookup yields CDR1 SQVTM and CDR2 ANQGSEA. The CDR3 has 15 residues. The CDR3 sequence is CSVKGTGGFTDTQYF.

V usage is TRBV10-2 and J usage is TRBJ1-4; the TRBD1 assignment by TCRdb is unverifiable without DNA. The germline V gene encodes CDR1 WSHSY and CDR2 SAAADI. The CDR3 totals 15 residues. This chain's CDR3 is CASSEGFTGDEKLFF.

The rearrangement uses TRBV3-1 and TRBJ2-5; TCRdb names TRBD2, which stays unverified in the absence of DNA. The CDR3 has 15 amino acids. Germline CDR1 is LGHDT and CDR2 is YNNKEL (reference sequence). The CDR3 loop reads CASSRLGGIQETQYF.

The CDR3 is CAWTTSSYNEQFF. V usage is TRBV30 and J usage is TRBJ2-1. This CDR3 is built from 13 residues. Per germline, CDR1 GTSNPN and CDR2 SVGIG (reference sequence).

J is TRBJ2-3 and V is TRBV29-1; the TRBD1 assignment by TCRdb is unverifiable without DNA. CDR3 size: 14 residues. The germline V gene encodes CDR1 SQVTM and CDR2 ANQGSEA. The CDR3 sequence is CSVELAAGADTQYF.

The chain links TRBV11-2 to TRBJ1-4; the TRBD1 assignment by TCRdb is unverifiable without DNA. Germline CDR1 SGHAT, CDR2 FQNNGV. The CDR3 is made up of 16 amino acids. The CDR3 here is CASSQGPNRGNEKLFF.

The chain has TRBV25-1 and TRBJ2-1; TCRdb designates TRBD2, a call that cannot be tested without DNA. The CDR3 is 17 amino acids. In germline, CDR1 is MGHDK, CDR2 SYGVNS. The CDR3 loop reads CASSDLAGGHSYNEQFF. The variable domain in full, completed from reference TRBV25-1 and TRBJ2-1, reads EADIYQTPRYLVIGTGKKITLECSQTMGHDKMYWYQQDPGMELHLIHYSYGVNSTEKGDLSSESTVSRIRTEHFPLTLESARPSHTSQYLCASSDLAGGHSYNEQFFGPGTRLTVL.

The chain has TRBV20-1 and TRBJ2-7; absent DNA, TCRdb's TRBD1 call cannot be checked. This CDR3 contains 16 residues. Germline V gene sequence: CDR1 DFQATT, CDR2 SNEGSKA (reference sequence). CDR3 protein: CSADFHGQGTGYEQYF.